The 24 T cell receptor beta chains reported below all come from one sample, sequenced in a study of CXCR3-negative and CXCR3-positive naive CD8 T cells. cDNA libraries for TRB were generated by 5' RACE incorporating UMI labels. TCRdb re-called the 5' RACE reads; every CDR3 protein appears as one record, without DNA. This sample's table reports 75,000 to 95,000 distinct CDR3 sequences. The sample comprised naive CXCR3- CD8+ T cells from blood. Indicated subset: CD45RO-CCR7+CD27+CD95- naive CD8+ T cells lacking CXCR3 (TNR3-). The receptors stem from a human donor in good health. Some clones in this sample may be carry-over from other donors' samples.

The chain employs TRBV2 and TRBJ1-1. The germline CDR1 and CDR2 sequences are SNHLY and FYNNEI. The CDR3 sequence is 13 residues long. This chain's CDR3 is CASSKGMNTEAFF.

The rearrangement joins TRBV20-1 to TRBJ2-5; TCRdb selects TRBD1, and the lack of DNA leaves this call unchecked. Germline V gene lookup returns CDR1 DFQATT and CDR2 SNEGSKA (reference sequence). There are 14 residues in the CDR3. CDR3 sequence: CSARMLAGEETQYF.

The J gene is TRBJ2-1, the V gene TRBV5-6; no DNA is available, so the TRBD2 call from TCRdb remains unchecked. This CDR3 comprises 16 residues. CDR1 SGHDT and CDR2 YYEEEE come from the germline V gene. The CDR3 protein is CASSLGLAGLYNEQFF.

The chain couples TRBV15 to TRBJ2-1; TCRdb selects TRBD1, and the lack of DNA leaves this call unchecked. The CDR3 has 14 residues. Germline CDR1 and CDR2: LNHNV and YYDKDF (reference sequence). CDR3 amino acids: CATSPGTGDNEQFF. The complete variable domain, with remaining parts taken from reference TRBV15 and TRBJ2-1, reads DAMVIQNPRYQVTQFGKPVTLSCSQTLNHNVMYWYQQKSSQAPKLLFHYYDKDFNNEADTPDNFQSRRPNTSFCFLDIRSPGLGDTAMYLCATSPGTGDNEQFFGPGTRLTVL.

The CDR3 protein is CASSYSGLANEQYF. V is TRBV6-2 or TRBV6-3 and J is TRBJ2-7; as DNA is missing, the TRBD2 call by TCRdb cannot be tested. Looked up from germline, CDR1 is MNHEY and CDR2 is SVGEGT. The length of the CDR3 is 14 residues.

V usage is TRBV7-9 and J usage is TRBJ2-7. The CDR3 consists of 11 residues. Germline CDR1 reads SEHNR; CDR2 reads FQNEAQ (reference sequence). This CDR3 reads CASSSTGEQYF.

The chain combines TRBV3-1 with TRBJ2-2. Germline-derived CDR1 and CDR2 are LGHDT and YNNKEL (reference sequence). This CDR3 contains 15 residues. The CDR3 loop is CASSQGGGSTGELFF.

V is TRBV7-8 and J is TRBJ2-5; TCRdb's D call of TRBD2 is untestable without DNA. This CDR3 is 17 amino acids long. Germline lookup yields CDR1 SGHVS and CDR2 FQNEAQ. The CDR3 loop is CASSLVAAGGPLETQYF.

The rearrangement joins TRBV20-1 to TRBJ2-5. The CDR3 contains 14 residues. CDR1 and CDR2 from the germline V gene are DFQATT and SNEGSKA (reference sequence). CDR3 residues: CSARDLWGPETQYF.

The V call is TRBV29-1, the J call TRBJ2-2; TCRdb gives TRBD1 as the D gene, but with no DNA this cannot be confirmed. Germline V CDR1 and CDR2: SQVTM, ANQGSEA. The CDR3 totals 12 residues. The CDR3 spells CSAPQGNGELFF.

The rearrangement uses TRBV12-3 or TRBV12-4 and TRBJ2-7. This CDR3 contains 15 residues. The CDR3 protein is CASSHPTGGYDEQYF.

The chain joins TRBV7-6 to TRBJ2-7; the D gene TCRdb calls, TRBD2, cannot be checked with no DNA. CDR3 length: 15 amino acids. CDR1 and CDR2 (germline): SGHVS, FNYEAQ. CDR3: CASSLDPGLVGEQYF.

The chain is built from TRBV12-3 or TRBV12-4 and TRBJ2-7; TCRdb's assignment of TRBD1 cannot be checked, as there is no DNA. The CDR3 contains 12 residues. The CDR3 reads CASSGPIYEQYF.

The V call is TRBV7-8, the J call TRBJ2-3; TCRdb picks TRBD1, but there is no DNA to check that call. The CDR3 extends over 12 amino acids. Per the germline V gene, CDR1 is SGHVS and CDR2 is FQNEAQ. The CDR3 reads CASSIGGDTQYF.

This chain connects TRBV4-1 to TRBJ2-3; TCRdb selects TRBD1, and the lack of DNA leaves this call unchecked. CDR3 size: 17 residues. CDR1 is MGHRA and CDR2 is YSYEKL in the germline V gene. CDR3 sequence reads: CASSRSGTGASTDTQYF.

The chain couples TRBV7-9 to TRBJ2-1; TCRdb calls TRBD1, which cannot be checked without DNA. Germline assignment: CDR1 SEHNR and CDR2 FQNEAQ (reference sequence). The CDR3 contains 17 residues. CDR3 amino acids: CASSLADRGETYNEQFF. The entire variable domain, with the rest obtained from reference TRBV7-9 and TRBJ2-1, is as follows: DTGVSQNPRHKITKRGQNVTFRCDPISEHNRLYWYRQTLGQGPEFLTYFQNEAQLEKSRLLSDRFSAERPKGSFSTLEIQRTEQGDSAMYLCASSLADRGETYNEQFFGPGTRLTVL.

The gene calls are TRBV6-5 and TRBJ2-1; the D call from TCRdb, TRBD1, cannot be confirmed without DNA. The CDR3 covers 15 residues. The germline V gene has CDR1 MNHEY and CDR2 SVGAGI. The CDR3 loop reads CASSSQGGSYNEQFF.

The V call is TRBV20-1, the J call TRBJ2-3. This CDR3 contains 13 residues. Germline values: CDR1 DFQATT, CDR2 SNEGSKA (reference sequence). This CDR3 is CSARASITDTQYF.

The chain employs TRBV15 and TRBJ2-1. The CDR3 length is 13 residues. Germline V gene lookup returns CDR1 LNHNV and CDR2 YYDKDF (reference sequence). CDR3: CATSGSLNNEQFF.

CDR3 residues: CASTPTRDRRNTEAFF. This chain joins TRBV19 and TRBJ1-1; TCRdb selects TRBD1, and the lack of DNA leaves this call unchecked. The CDR3 consists of 16 residues. Germline values: CDR1 LNHDA, CDR2 SQIVND (reference sequence).

The chain combines TRBV5-1 with TRBJ2-1; TCRdb outputs TRBD2, but without DNA this stays unchecked. CDR3 length: 14 residues. Looked up from germline, CDR1 is SGHRS and CDR2 is YFSETQ. Here the CDR3 reads CASSPGLADNEQFF.

The V and J genes are TRBV29-1 and TRBJ2-3; TCRdb designates TRBD2, a call that cannot be tested without DNA. This CDR3 region has 17 residues. Germline V CDR1 and CDR2: SQVTM, ANQGSEA. CDR3 loop: CSVEDGGLGYFTDTQYF.

The chain is built from TRBV29-1 and TRBJ1-6; there is no DNA to check the TCRdb D call of TRBD1. This CDR3 comprises 14 residues. Germline CDR1 reads SQVTM; CDR2 reads ANQGSEA. CDR3 in amino acids: CSALIGGINSPLHF.

The chain recombines TRBV6-6 with TRBJ2-5. CDR3 length equals 13 residues. Germline V gene data show CDR1 as MNHNY and CDR2 as SVGAGI (reference sequence). CDR3 sequence reads: CASSPRSQETQYF.